A single sample is the source of the 10 T cell receptor beta chains below, sequenced in a study of cytomegalovirus exposure and HLA in healthy donors. The PCR used 60 Vbeta and 13 Jbeta primers. The data were produced by immunoSEQ multiplex PCR, yet TCRdb's version contains in-frame clones alone and is incomplete. The data show more than 95,000 clones, roughly three quarters seen once. The source material was PBMCs. The receptors come from a woman in her thirties or forties in good health and CMV-seronegative.

The chain couples TRBV5-5 to TRBJ2-5, with D possibly being TRBD2 (6 bases). V shed 0 bases and J shed 4 bases, with 10 bases lying between them. CDR1 and CDR2 (germline): SGHKS, YYEKEE (reference sequence). The CDR3 covers 14 residues. CDR3 coding DNA: TGTGCCAGCAGCTTGGTCGGGGGAGGAGAGACCCAGTACTTC. This translates into CASSLVGGGETQYF.

This chain connects TRBV5-4 to TRBJ1-2; a weak D match, TRBD1 (5 bases). The CDR3 extends over 15 amino acids. Trimming left V 3 bases short and J 2 bases short, with 14 bases between. Germline lookup yields CDR1 SGHNT and CDR2 YYREEE (reference sequence). CDR3 region: CASSSPGGGNYGYTF. In nucleotides, the CDR3 is TGTGCCAGCAGCTCACCGGGCGGGGGGAACTATGGCTACACCTTC. The whole variable domain, filled in from reference TRBV5-4 and TRBJ1-2, reads ETGVTQSPTHLIKTRGQQVTLRCSSQSGHNTVSWYQQALGQGPQFIFQYYREEENGRGNFPPRFSGLQFPNYSSELNVNALELDDSALYLCASSSPGGGNYGYTFGSGTRLTVV.

In its sample, this clone was seen a few times. This rearrangement joins TRBV6-1 to TRBJ1-4; D is uncertain. V shed 0 bases and J shed 7 bases, with 15 bases lying between them. There are 16 residues in the CDR3. The germline CDR1 and CDR2 sequences are MNHNS and SASEGT. Here the CDR3 DNA reads TGTGCCAGCAGTGAAGCCTACTCCCTGAGCGGTGAAAAACTGTTTTTT. Residues: CASSEAYSLSGEKLFF.

J is TRBJ1-2 and V is TRBV28; weak D call: TRBD1 (6 bases). This CDR3 has 15 amino acids. The germline V and J ends were trimmed by 6 bases and 7 bases, with 21 bases remaining between them. CDR1 and CDR2 (germline): MDHEN, SYDVKM. CDR3 DNA: TGTGCCAGCAGCCTATCGAGAGAGGGGGTTTTTGGCTACACCTTC. Protein product: CASSLSREGVFGYTF.

The gene calls are TRBV2 and TRBJ2-1; 8 bases fit TRBD2. The CDR3 covers 19 residues. Germline loops: CDR1 SNHLY, CDR2 FYNNEI. Losses at the gene ends were 7 bases for V and 6 bases for J; bases not matched to a gene: 23. The CDR3, as DNA: TGTGCCAGCAATTCCCCCGCCACATCACGTCGGGGGGGTAGCAATGAGCAGTTCTTC. Amino acids: CASNSPATSRRGGSNEQFF.

The CDR3 coding sequence is TGTGCCAGCAGGATAACAGGGGGCCGGACTTTCTTATACAATGAGCAGTTCTTC. It is translated as CASRITGGRTFLYNEQFF. This chain joins TRBV27 and TRBJ2-1; 9 positions match TRBD1. This CDR3 contains 18 residues. CDR1 and CDR2 (germline): MNHEY, SMNVEV (reference sequence). V was pared by 6 bases and J by 4 bases, with 16 bases of the junction left unmatched.

V and J are TRBV28 and TRBJ2-5; 9 bases fit TRBD2. The CDR3 is 16 residues long. The J segment lost 4 bases and the V segment lost 7 bases, leaving 13 bases of the junction unmatched. Germline V gene lookup returns CDR1 MDHEN and CDR2 SYDVKM. The DNA of the CDR3 is TGTGCCAGCAAGGGGAGAGGAGCGGGAGGTCGAGAGACCCAGTACTTC. This translates into CASKGRGAGGRETQYF.

Concerning this clone: Additional DNA sequences in this sample encode the identical CDR3. V usage is TRBV27 and J usage is TRBJ2-7; 7 bases are a match to TRBD2. Unmatched junction bases numbered 4, after V lost 2 bases and J lost 3 bases. The CDR3 is made up of 14 amino acids. Germline lookup yields CDR1 MNHEY and CDR2 SMNVEV (reference sequence). CDR3 bases: TGTGCCAGCAGTTTAGTAGGCGGGAGCTACGAGCAGTACTTC. Protein: CASSLVGGSYEQYF.

The V gene is TRBV11-2, the J gene TRBJ1-2; 11 bases agree with TRBD1. CDR3 length equals 15 residues. The V and J ends lost 3 bases and 4 bases, in that order; junction bases with no gene match: 4. Looked up from germline, CDR1 is SGHAT and CDR2 is FQNNGV. The CDR3 is CASSFGTGGTYGYTF. In nucleotides, the CDR3 is TGTGCCAGCAGCTTTGGGACAGGGGGTACCTATGGCTACACCTTC. Combining the CDR3 with reference TRBV11-2 and TRBJ1-2 gives the whole variable domain EAGVAQSPRYKIIEKRQSVAFWCNPISGHATLYWYQQILGQGPKLLIQFQNNGVVDDSQLPKDRFSAERLKGVDSTLKIQPAKLEDSAVYLCASSFGTGGTYGYTFGSGTRLTVV.

The rearrangement links TRBV27 to TRBJ2-6; the D gene is possibly TRBD1 (5 bases). This CDR3 contains 17 residues. Germline values: CDR1 MNHEY, CDR2 SMNVEV (reference sequence). V was pared by 4 bases and J by 4 bases, with 17 bases between. This CDR3 reads CASSSTPGYLGANVLTF. Written as DNA, the CDR3 is TGTGCCAGCAGTTCGACCCCAGGGTACTTGGGGGCCAACGTCCTGACTTTC.